This T cell receptor (beta chain) was sequenced in a study of blood T cell repertoires in COVID-19. Repertoires were generated with immunoSEQ multiplex PCR, while TCRdb's copy carries only in-frame clones and drops some. The table includes roughly 160,000 clones, more than 75% detected once. The material sequenced was peripheral blood. The TCR originated in a man in his sixties with COVID-19, enrolled during active disease.

The CDR3: CATRRDRREDEQFF. CDR3 DNA sequence: TGTGCCACCAGGCGGGACAGGAGAGAGGATGAGCAGTTCTTC. This chain links TRBV24-1 with TRBJ2-1; TRBD1 aligns across 8 bases. Germline V CDR1 and CDR2: KGHDR, SFDVKD. Germline trimming cut 7 bases from V and 8 bases from J; bases unmatched to any gene: 9. The CDR3 length is 14 residues.